This TCR beta chain was profiled in a study of cytomegalovirus exposure and HLA in healthy donors. Study-wide results and limits: Cytomegalovirus association was assigned to under 200 TCR beta chains.

The CDR3 has 17 amino acids. The V and J ends lost 1 base and 0 bases respectively, with 10 bases between them. CDR1 and CDR2 (germline): LGHNA, YNFKEQ. Produced via immunoSEQ multiplex PCR; TCRdb's table is partial and in-frame only. The repertoire holds approximately 80,000 clones, more than 85% seen once, with about 3.8% in the top ten. About this clone itself: Its antigen is still unknown.

The chain combines TRBV4-2 with TRBJ1-6; unclear D gene. This clonotype was obtained from a woman aged 25 to 39 in good health and CMV-seronegative. The sequencing sample was made of PBMCs. The CDR3 DNA is TGTGCCAGCAGCCAAGGCCAAGGGAGCTCCTATAATTCACCCCTCCACTTT. It translates to CASSQGQGSSYNSPLHF.